A single sample is the source of the 32 T cell receptor beta chains below, sequenced in a study of blood T cell repertoires in COVID-19. The protocol was immunoSEQ multiplex PCR, while the TCRdb copy is restricted to in-frame clones and leaves out a portion. The table has tens of thousands of clones, 88% seen once. Input material: peripheral blood. All receptors come from a woman aged 55 to 70 with acute or convalescent COVID-19.

The chain carries TRBV6-5 and TRBJ2-3; no firm D call. This CDR3 is built from 11 residues. Per the germline V gene, CDR1 is MNHEY and CDR2 is SVGAGI. V was pared by 6 bases and J by 6 bases, with 7 bases between. CDR3 nucleotide sequence: TGTGCCAGCAGGTTTAGTGATACGCAGTATTTT. Protein sequence: CASRFSDTQYF.

CDR3 amino acids: CASSLDRGDTEAFF. Written as DNA, the CDR3 is TGTGCCAGCTCACTGGACAGGGGGGACACTGAAGCTTTCTTT. The V and J genes are TRBV18 and TRBJ1-1, with 10 positions matching TRBD1. Germline lookup yields CDR1 KGHSH and CDR2 LQKENI. The CDR3 is made up of 14 amino acids. V shed 4 bases, J shed 3 bases, and the junction held 2 bases outside the gene matches. The full variable domain, with the rest looked up from reference TRBV18 and TRBJ1-1, is NAGVMQNPRHLVRRRGQEARLRCSPMKGHSHVYWYRQLPEEGLKFMVYLQKENIIDESGMPKERFSAEFPKEGPSILRIQQVVRGDSAAYFCASSLDRGDTEAFFGQGTRLTVV.

This chain connects TRBV3-1 (or the pseudogene TRBV3-2) to TRBJ2-3; 10 bases align to TRBD2. Germline CDR1 reads LGHDT; CDR2 reads YNNKEL (reference sequence). V was pared by 0 bases and J by 5 bases, with 11 bases of the junction left unmatched. This CDR3 region has 18 residues. Written as DNA, the CDR3 is TGTGCCAGCAGCCAAGAGCTGGAGCGGGGGGGCCGCGTAGATACGCAGTATTTT. Translating gives CASSQELERGGRVDTQYF.

V usage is TRBV5-1 and J usage is TRBJ2-3; 14 nucleotides agree with TRBD2. CDR3 size: 19 residues. Germline V gene sequence: CDR1 SGHRS, CDR2 YFSETQ. Unmatched junction bases numbered 13, after V lost 3 bases and J lost 4 bases. This CDR3 is CASSSLGRTSGGQPDTQYF. CDR3 sequence (DNA): TGCGCCAGCAGCTCCTTAGGTAGGACTAGCGGGGGGCAGCCAGATACGCAGTATTTT.

The chain employs TRBV10-2 and TRBJ2-2, with TRBD2 identical over 8 bases. Germline CDR1 is WSHSY and CDR2 is SAAADI. The CDR3 consists of 16 residues. Trimming cost V 5 bases and J 6 bases; bases outside gene matches: 11. The CDR3 DNA is TGCGCCAGCAGTCACGCGGGGGGACCGGGTCCCGGGGAGCTGTTTTTT. Translating gives CASSHAGGPGPGELFF.

This rearrangement joins TRBV7-2 to TRBJ1-2, with 9 bases identical to TRBD1. Trimming removed 4 bases from V and 5 bases from J; junction bases left unmatched: 8. Germline CDR1 and CDR2: SGHTA and FQGNSA. The CDR3 is made up of 15 amino acids. CDR3 DNA sequence: TGTGCCAGCAGCTATGCCGGGACAGGGTTGTATGGCTACACCTTC. It codes for CASSYAGTGLYGYTF.

V gene TRBV2 combines with J gene TRBJ1-1; D possibly corresponds to TRBD1 (5 bases). Per germline, CDR1 SNHLY and CDR2 FYNNEI. The CDR3 spans 13 residues. With 0 bases removed from V and 4 bases from J, the gap between germline ends came to 6 bases. The CDR3 coding sequence is TGTGCCAGCAGTGAAGCGGACATCACTGAAGCTTTCTTT. Translating it yields CASSEADITEAFF.

The chain joins TRBV7-2 to TRBJ2-3, with 11 bases fitting TRBD2. The germline gives CDR1 SGHTA, CDR2 FQGNSA. This CDR3 spans 14 amino acids. Trimming removed 4 bases from V and 5 bases from J; junction bases left unmatched: 2. CDR3 sequence (DNA): TGTGCCAGCAGCTCCGGACTAGCGGGAGATACGCAGTATTTT. The encoded protein is CASSSGLAGDTQYF.

V usage is TRBV20-1 and J usage is TRBJ2-3; possibly TRBD2 for D (6 bases). The V and J ends lost 3 bases and 8 bases respectively, with 15 bases between them. This CDR3 is built from 13 residues. Looked up from germline, CDR1 is DFQATT and CDR2 is SNEGSKA (reference sequence). This chain's CDR3 is CSASLRGGSTQYF. CDR3 in DNA: TGCAGTGCTAGTCTTAGGGGAGGATCTACGCAGTATTTT.

J is TRBJ1-3 and V is TRBV5-1; D not resolved. The V end was cut by 5 bases, the J end by 4 bases, with 10 bases between. The CDR3 runs to 13 residues. CDR1 and CDR2 from the germline V gene are SGHRS and YFSETQ. Here the CDR3 DNA reads TGCGCCAGCAGTGAAACTCCCGGAAACACCATATATTTT. This sequence encodes CASSETPGNTIYF.

This chain connects TRBV7-8 to TRBJ2-7; possibly TRBD1 for D (5 bases). The CDR3 is 14 residues long. The germline CDR1 and CDR2 sequences are SGHVS and FQNEAQ. V shed 2 bases and J shed 2 bases, with 10 bases lying between them. CDR3 protein: CASSLRTGAYEQYV. CDR3 in DNA: TGTGCCAGCAGCTTACGAACAGGCGCCTACGAGCAGTACGTC.

DNA for the CDR3: TGCAGTGCTAGTCTCCTAGCGGGAAGTGGTTGGGATACGCAGTATTTT. Its translation: CSASLLAGSGWDTQYF. The chain combines TRBV20-1 with TRBJ2-3; TRBD2 agrees at 9 bases. J gave up 6 bases and V 3 bases, and 13 bases lay outside the gene matches. The CDR3 consists of 16 residues. CDR1 and CDR2 from the germline V gene are DFQATT and SNEGSKA (reference sequence).

The CDR3 sequence: CASSYSVDSQYGYTF. The CDR3 DNA reads as TGTGCCAGCAGTTATTCCGTGGACAGCCAGTATGGCTACACCTTC. The V and J genes are TRBV6-5 and TRBJ1-2; tentatively, D is TRBD1 (6 bases). The CDR3 is 15 residues long. The V gene's germline CDR1 is MNHEY and CDR2 SVGAGI. The V end lost 3 bases, the J end lost 5 bases, and 16 bases lay between the germline ends.

The chain is built from TRBV2 and TRBJ2-7; TRBD2 aligns across 8 bases. This CDR3 region has 14 residues. Germline values: CDR1 SNHLY, CDR2 FYNNEI. V trimming: 7 bases; J trimming: 0 bases; junction bases outside the gene matches: 5. CDR3 sequence: CASKERESSYEQYV. The CDR3 coding sequence is TGTGCCAGCAAGGAGCGGGAGTCCTCCTACGAGCAGTACGTC.

The sample holds a few counts of this clone. The CDR3 nucleotides read TGTGCCAGCAGCCGACAGGGAATAACCGGGGAGCTGTTTTTT. Encoded protein: CASSRQGITGELFF. The chain joins TRBV3-1 (or the pseudogene TRBV3-2) to TRBJ2-2; 7 positions match TRBD1. Germline-derived CDR1 and CDR2 are LGHDT and YNNKEL (reference sequence). This CDR3 has 14 residues. V was clipped by 4 bases and J by 5 bases; unmatched bases: 4.

The chain carries TRBV4-2 and TRBJ1-3; TRBD1 is a possible D gene (5 bases). Germline CDR1 LGHNA, CDR2 YNFKEQ. The CDR3 spans 16 residues. V lost 0 bases to trimming and J lost 0 bases, with 9 bases between them. The CDR3 DNA reads as TGTGCCAGCAGCCAAGACCAGGACAACTCTGGAAACACCATATATTTT. This translates into CASSQDQDNSGNTIYF.

The CDR3 DNA reads as TGTGCCAGCAGCTTCAGGGGGGCCATGAACACTGAAGCTTTCTTT. Protein sequence: CASSFRGAMNTEAFF. The chain joins TRBV11-1 to TRBJ1-1, with 7 bases aligning to TRBD1. The CDR3 spans 15 residues. Unmatched junction bases numbered 4, after V lost 3 bases and J lost 0 bases. Germline values: CDR1 SGHAT, CDR2 FQDESV (reference sequence).

The chain joins TRBV20-1 to TRBJ1-2; no firm D call. Germline CDR1 and CDR2: DFQATT and SNEGSKA (reference sequence). CDR3 length: 12 amino acids. Trimming took off 3 bases at V and 4 bases at J, with 9 bases between the two ends. This CDR3 reads CSASSDAYGYTF. The CDR3 coding sequence is TGCAGTGCTAGTTCAGATGCCTATGGCTACACCTTC.

The rearrangement uses TRBV6-1 and TRBJ2-3; 11 bases line up with TRBD2. The junction had 8 bases not matched to a gene; V was cut back by 4 bases and J by 5 bases. Germline CDR1 MNHNS, CDR2 SASEGT. CDR3 size: 16 residues. This CDR3 is CASSAFSGGAVDTQYF. The CDR3 nucleotides are TGTGCCAGCAGTGCCTTTAGCGGGGGGGCAGTAGATACGCAGTATTTT.

This clone has just a few counts. The rearrangement uses TRBV5-1 and TRBJ1-1, with a weak D call TRBD1 (5 bases). This CDR3 has 15 residues. The V and J ends lost 0 bases and 0 bases respectively, with 9 bases between them. Germline loops: CDR1 SGHRS, CDR2 YFSETQ. In DNA, the CDR3 is TGCGCCAGCAGCTTGGGGGGCAGGATGAACACTGAAGCTTTCTTT. This encodes CASSLGGRMNTEAFF.

The genes are TRBV7-9 and TRBJ2-2, with 8 bases fitting TRBD1. This CDR3 has 14 amino acids. Germline lookup yields CDR1 SEHNR and CDR2 FQNEAQ (reference sequence). The J segment lost 7 bases and the V segment lost 3 bases, leaving 4 bases of the junction unmatched. CDR3 DNA: TGTGCCAGCAGCTTGACAGGGGTTAACGGGGAGCTGTTTTTT. This sequence encodes CASSLTGVNGELFF.

CDR3 sequence (DNA): TGCGCCAGCAGCGCCGGGACAGCCTCTGGAAACACCATATATTTT. This gives the protein CASSAGTASGNTIYF. The chain recombines TRBV5-1 with TRBJ1-3; 7 bases fit TRBD1. The ends lost 4 bases at V and 0 bases at J; junction bases unmatched: 4. The CDR3 extends over 15 amino acids. In germline, CDR1 is SGHRS, CDR2 YFSETQ.

The chain employs TRBV28 and TRBJ1-1; 7 nucleotides match TRBD1. V dropped 7 bases and J dropped 5; count of bases not matched to a gene: 10. Germline CDR1 and CDR2: MDHEN and SYDVKM. CDR3 length: 14 residues. The CDR3 DNA reads TGTGCCAGCAAGGCAGGGGGAAGAGGGACTGAAGCTTTCTTT. Amino acids: CASKAGGRGTEAFF.

The chain uses TRBV4-1 and TRBJ1-4; D may be TRBD1 (5 bases). Germline lookup yields CDR1 MGHRA and CDR2 YSYEKL. V was trimmed by 6 bases and J by 2 bases, leaving 13 bases between them. There are 15 residues in the CDR3. CDR3 nucleotides: TGCGCCAGCAGTTCCGCGGGGGGGACTAATGAAAAACTGTTTTTT. Encoded protein: CASSSAGGTNEKLFF.

This rearrangement joins TRBV20-1 to TRBJ1-5; no firm D call. The V end was cut by 6 bases, the J end by 2 bases, with 14 bases between. The CDR3 covers 14 residues. CDR1 DFQATT and CDR2 SNEGSKA come from the germline V gene (reference sequence). The CDR3 nucleotides are TGCAGTGCCAGTGCGGGAATTGGCAATCAGCCCCAGCATTTT. Its protein product is CSASAGIGNQPQHF.

The chain uses TRBV7-9 and TRBJ2-5, with D perhaps matching TRBD2 (6 bases). Germline V gives CDR1 SEHNR, CDR2 FQNEAQ (reference sequence). Trimming left V 1 base short and J 5 bases short, with 14 bases between. The CDR3 has 15 residues. CDR3 sequence reads: CASSLVWSSDETQYF. The CDR3 coding sequence is TGTGCCAGCAGCTTAGTATGGTCTAGCGACGAGACCCAGTACTTC.

The CDR3 DNA follows: TGCGCCAGCAGCCTACAGGTTCTCGAGAACACTGAAGCTTTCTTT. Its translation: CASSLQVLENTEAFF. V is TRBV5-1 and J is TRBJ1-1; the D gene is possibly TRBD1 (5 bases). V shed 4 bases and J shed 1 base, with 14 bases lying between them. Germline V CDR1 and CDR2: SGHRS, YFSETQ. CDR3 length equals 15 residues. The entire variable domain, with the rest obtained from reference TRBV5-1 and TRBJ1-1, is as follows: KAGVTQTPRYLIKTRGQQVTLSCSPISGHRSVSWYQQTPGQGLQFLFEYFSETQRNKGNFPGRFSGRQFSNSRSEMNVSTLELGDSALYLCASSLQVLENTEAFFGQGTRLTVV.

The gene calls are TRBV18 and TRBJ2-2; D gene unclear. Trimming removed 5 bases at V and 7 bases at J, with 11 bases between. Germline CDR1 reads KGHSH; CDR2 reads LQKENI. CDR3 size: 13 residues. The CDR3 sequence: CASSADIHGELFF. The DNA for the CDR3 is TGTGCCAGCTCAGCCGACATCCACGGGGAGCTGTTTTTT.

The chain has TRBV6-4 and TRBJ1-1; D ambiguous. Germline V gene sequence: CDR1 MRHNA, CDR2 SNTAGT. Between the trimmed V and J ends, which lost 3 bases and 4 bases, there was a span of 18 bases. This CDR3 contains 16 residues. CDR3 sequence reads: CASSEKPIRTGTEAFF. CDR3 DNA sequence: TGTGCCAGCAGTGAAAAACCAATTCGTACCGGCACTGAAGCTTTCTTT.

Here the CDR3 reads CASSLSPQAGAGSPLHF. CDR3 DNA: TGTGCCAGCAGCTTGTCTCCCCAGGCTGGGGCGGGATCACCCCTCCACTTT. The chain links TRBV5-8 to TRBJ1-6; possible D gene TRBD1, 5 bases. CDR3 length: 17 residues. The germline V gene has CDR1 SGHTS and CDR2 YDEGEE. The ends were cut back, 1 base at V and 10 bases at J, with 21 bases in the middle.

The rearrangement links TRBV12-3 or TRBV12-4 to TRBJ1-2; the D gene is possibly TRBD1 (6 bases). Deletions cut 6 bases from V and 5 bases from J, with 10 bases between. The CDR3 is made up of 12 amino acids. CDR3 region: CASSPQGYGYTF. The CDR3 DNA follows: TGTGCCAGCAGCCCACAGGGTTATGGCTACACCTTC.

This clone was picked up one time. The chain recombines TRBV7-2 with TRBJ2-1; a possible D gene is TRBD2 (6 bases). V was cut by 5 bases and J by 4 bases, with 15 bases left in between. The length of the CDR3 is 15 residues. Germline V CDR1 and CDR2: SGHTA, FQGNSA. The CDR3 DNA reads as TGTGCCAGCAGCCAACGGCCCGGGGGTTACAATGAGCAGTTCTTC. It specifies CASSQRPGGYNEQFF.